The clone carrying this T cell receptor beta chain was counted many times. Its antigen is not known. This sample was taken from a study of T cell repertoires in cytomegalovirus infection. Study background: CMV infection plus the matching HLA type was flagged by public TCR beta signatures.

The study, taken as a whole, reports: The cumulative frequency of public TCR beta families identified carriers of CMV plus the relevant HLA.

In TCRdb, the reads were re-called with MiXCR into one record per CDR3 protein. This table has more than 300,000 distinct CDR3 sequences, around a third appearing once. The TCR was taken from a human donor in good health (CMV status not recorded). Some clones in this sample may be carry-over from other donors' samples. The input for sequencing was cultured PBMCs, taken from culture after CMV antigen stimulation.

This CDR3 reads CASSLEGVYEQYF. In nucleotides, the CDR3 is TGTGCCAGCAGCTTAGAGGGGGTCTACGAGCAGTACTTC. This chain uses TRBV7-2 with TRBJ2-7, with D tentatively TRBD1 (6 bases). Trimming took 1 base from V and 3 from J, leaving 7 bases between them. In germline, CDR1 is SGHTA, CDR2 FQGNSA. The CDR3 is made up of 13 amino acids.